The 31 T cell receptor beta chains below come from one sample, sequenced in a study of glioma-infiltrating T cells. Using RNA template, CDR3s of TCR alpha and beta were amplified with iRepertoire arm-PCR. TCRdb used MiXCR to reprocess the multiplex PCR reads, holding one entry per CDR3 protein. The sample records 400,000 or so distinct CDR3 sequences, about 40% being singletons. The sample consisted of glioma tissue, nonneoplastic brain tissue, or PBMCs (not recorded which). These receptor sequences come from a human donor with low-grade glioma or glioblastoma, undergoing nonglioma brain surgery, or in good health (not recorded which).

This clonotype showed up many times. The chain joins TRBV28 to TRBJ1-5, with D perhaps matching TRBD1 (5 bases). V lost 5 bases and J lost 2, with 22 bases in between. The length of the CDR3 is 18 residues. Germline CDR1 is MDHEN and CDR2 is SYDVKM. In nucleotides, the CDR3 is TGTGCCAGCAGTCTCCGGGACTCCACGGTCGTAGGCAATCAGCCCCAGCATTTT. This sequence encodes CASSLRDSTVVGNQPQHF.

This clonotype came up many times. The V and J genes are TRBV15 and TRBJ2-7; weak D call: TRBD2 (5 bases). Germline CDR1 and CDR2: LNHNV and YYDKDF (reference sequence). The CDR3 has 16 residues. The V and J ends lost 4 bases and 3 bases respectively, with 19 bases between them. As DNA, the CDR3 is TGTGCCACCAGCACGGGGATATGGGATACCCGCTACGAGCAGTACTTC. Encoded protein: CATSTGIWDTRYEQYF.

This sequence joins TRBV27 and TRBJ2-2; D unclear. Germline V gene lookup returns CDR1 MNHEY and CDR2 SMNVEV (reference sequence). Trimming stripped 5 bases from V and 0 bases from J, with 16 bases between. CDR3 length: 17 amino acids. CDR3 region: CASSPRWLQPNTGELFF. The CDR3 nucleotides read TGTGCCAGCAGTCCCCGGTGGTTGCAGCCGAACACCGGGGAGCTGTTTTTT.

This clonotype was detected ten times or more. V gene TRBV28 combines with J gene TRBJ1-5; 9 nucleotides agree with TRBD1. The CDR3 contains 16 residues. CDR1 is MDHEN and CDR2 is SYDVKM in the germline V gene. After removal of 5 bases from V and 6 bases from J, the junction contained 11 bases not matched to a gene. For the CDR3, the DNA is TGTGCCAGCAGTCCGTTGGGACAGGGCGTGGGTCAGCCCCAGCATTTT. Translating it yields CASSPLGQGVGQPQHF.

As regards this clonotype: The junction does not match germline at one end; this may be a read error. This chain joins TRBV20-1 and TRBJ2-5; a weak D match, TRBD1 (6 bases). The CDR3 has 13 amino acids. Germline V gives CDR1 DFQATT, CDR2 SNEGSKA (reference sequence). For the CDR3, the DNA is TGCAGTGCCACGGACAGCTACAAAGAGGCCCAGTACTTC. Translated: CSATDSYKEAQYF.

With respect to this clonotype: One end of the junction varies from germline; a read error may be responsible. CDR3 protein: CAISSRYTGELFF. The CDR3 DNA sequence: TGTGCCATCAGCTCTAGGTACACCGGGGAGCTGTTTTTT. The gene calls are TRBV7-9 and TRBJ2-2; D not certain. This CDR3 has 13 residues. Germline V CDR1 and CDR2: SEHNR, FQNEAQ (reference sequence).

This CDR3 is CASSLMAYSAGDNEQFF. The CDR3, as DNA: TGTGCCAGCAGCTTAATGGCTTACTCCGCCGGGGATAATGAGCAGTTCTTC. V and J are TRBV12-3 or TRBV12-4 and TRBJ2-1; D is possibly TRBD2 (5 bases). There are 17 residues in the CDR3. Trimming took off 6 bases at V and 7 bases at J, with 25 bases between the two ends.

This clonotype has a count of ten or more. The chain joins TRBV6-6 to TRBJ2-5; D is undetermined. The CDR3 runs to 14 residues. Trimming cost V 2 bases and J 0 bases, with 7 bases left between them. Germline CDR1 reads MNHNY; CDR2 reads SVGAGI (reference sequence). The CDR3 DNA reads TGTGCCAGCAGTTACGGGTTGTACCAAGAGACCCAGTACTTC. It translates to CASSYGLYQETQYF.

This clonotype was seen a single time. The conserved phenylalanine or tryptophan is not found at the CDR3 terminus, so this likely reflects a read error. The chain is built from TRBV7-3 and TRBJ2-1; the D is unclear. The CDR3 consists of 13 residues. V lost 2 bases and J 3 bases, leaving 5 bases between the germline ends. Germline-derived CDR1 and CDR2 are SGHTA and FQGTGA. The CDR3 region has the DNA TGTGCCAGCAGCTTAGCCCGCTACAATGAGCAGTTCCTC. Protein sequence: CASSLARYNEQFL.

Of note for this clonotype: Since a much larger clone is just one base distant, this may be a read error. The DNA is omitted, as the CDR3 cannot be located on it reliably, and the CDR3 follows TCRdb's listing. The chain couples TRBV27 to TRBJ1-1. Ends included, the CDR3 has 13 residues. Looked up from germline, CDR1 is MNHEY and CDR2 is SMNVEV (reference sequence). This chain's CDR3 is CASFGHGNTEASF.

This clonotype was seen more than once but under ten times. The chain employs TRBV7-9 and TRBJ2-3; 7 bases line up with TRBD2. Germline V gene sequence: CDR1 SEHNR, CDR2 FQNEAQ (reference sequence). This CDR3 comprises 16 residues. V lost 2 bases to trimming and J lost 2 bases; unmatched junction nucleotides: 7. CDR3 bases: TGTGCCAGCAGCTTAAGGCTAGCGGCAAACACAGATACGCAGTATTTT. Amino acid sequence: CASSLRLAANTDTQYF.

Concerning this clonotype: A much larger clone is a single base away; this may be a read error. The chain recombines TRBV27 with TRBJ2-3, with D possibly matching TRBD2 (6 bases). The CDR3 length is 16 residues. Germline V gives CDR1 MNHEY, CDR2 SMNVEV (reference sequence). Trimming removed 5 bases from V and 5 bases from J, with 20 bases in between. DNA of the CDR3: TGTGCCAGCAGTCCCGAAACTAGAGCCGGGGGAGATACGCAGTATTTT. The encoded protein is CASSPETRAGGDTQYF.

A note on this clonotype: This could be a read error, since a much larger clone is one nucleotide away. The chain combines TRBV24-1 with TRBJ1-3, with D uncertain. From germline, CDR1 is KGHDR and CDR2 SFDVKD. The length of the CDR3 is 13 residues. CDR3 DNA: TGTGCCACCAGTGACCCCTCTGGAAACACCCTATATTTT. Amino acid sequence: CATSDPSGNTLYF.

In regard to this clonotype: One base away lies a much larger clone, so this may be a sequencing read error. The V call is TRBV27, the J call TRBJ2-1, with a tentative D call TRBD1 (7 bases). Trimming took 0 bases from V and 8 from J, leaving 14 bases between them. Germline V gene data show CDR1 as MNHEY and CDR2 as SMNVEV (reference sequence). The CDR3 runs to 15 residues. CDR3 in amino acids: CASSLSAGQNDEQFF. CDR3 nucleotides: TGTGCCAGCAGTTTATCGGCGGGACAGAACGATGAGCAGTTCTTC.

This clonotype has more than one count but fewer than ten. The J gene is TRBJ1-2, the V gene TRBV3-1; no definite D call. CDR1 LGHDT and CDR2 YNNKEL come from the germline V gene (reference sequence). The CDR3 runs to 14 residues. V was clipped by 2 bases and J by 0 bases, with 7 bases between them. The CDR3 here is CASSQYASNYGYTF. The CDR3 DNA reads as TGTGCCAGCAGCCAATATGCCTCTAACTATGGCTACACCTTC.

As DNA, the CDR3 is TGTGCCAGCAGTCCGGGACAGGGGGCGACAGATACGCAGTATTTT. Translated: CASSPGQGATDTQYF. The rearrangement joins TRBV6-6 to TRBJ2-3, with 12 bases lining up with TRBD1. Unmatched junction bases numbered 3, after V lost 5 bases and J lost 3 bases. This CDR3 is 15 amino acids long. Germline V lookup: CDR1 MNHNY, CDR2 SVGAGI (reference sequence).

With respect to this clonotype: One end of the junction is discordant with germline, which a read error may explain. The CDR3 protein is CAISERQGNTIYF. The CDR3 nucleotides read TGTGCCATCAGTGAGAGACAGGGAAACACCATATATTTT. The chain couples TRBV6-1 to TRBJ1-3; possibly TRBD1 for D (5 bases). CDR1 and CDR2 (germline): MNHNS, SASEGT. The CDR3 runs 13 residues.

This clonotype was found a few times. The V gene is TRBV4-3, the J gene TRBJ2-1; unclear D gene. V lost 3 bases and J lost 10, with 7 bases in between. CDR3 length: 11 amino acids. Per the germline V gene, CDR1 is LGHNA and CDR2 is YSLEER. The CDR3 reads CASSHDWEQFF. The CDR3 region has the DNA TGCGCCAGCAGCCACGATTGGGAGCAGTTCTTC.

Ten or more counts support this clonotype. The chain carries TRBV20-1 and TRBJ1-2; 10 positions agree with TRBD1. The V gene's germline CDR1 is DFQATT and CDR2 SNEGSKA (reference sequence). Trimming took 3 bases from V and 10 from J; bases not matched to a gene: 2. This CDR3 has 11 residues. The CDR3: CSASGQGDYTF. The CDR3 DNA follows: TGCAGTGCTAGCGGACAGGGGGACTACACCTTC.

This clonotype was recorded a few times. The chain has TRBV7-8 and TRBJ2-2, with 8 bases lining up with TRBD2. This CDR3 has 17 residues. Germline V lookup: CDR1 SGHVS, CDR2 FQNEAQ. Unmatched junction bases numbered 12, after V lost 2 bases and J lost 7 bases. For the CDR3, the DNA is TGTGCCAGCAGCTTAATCGGTAAAGCGGGAGCGTTCGGGGAGCTGTTTTTT. Its protein product is CASSLIGKAGAFGELFF.

The chain combines TRBV4-1 with TRBJ2-3; 9 bases align to TRBD2. The trim removed 0 bases at V and 5 bases at J, leaving 9 bases unmatched. Germline V CDR1 and CDR2: MGHRA, YSYEKL. This CDR3 region has 17 residues. Written as DNA, the CDR3 is TGCGCCAGCAGCCAAGAACGGGCGGGAGGGCCCGAAGATACGCAGTATTTT. Translating it yields CASSQERAGGPEDTQYF.

The chain links TRBV5-1 to TRBJ1-1, with a tentative D call TRBD1 (5 bases). The CDR3 length is 15 residues. V was cut by 0 bases and J by 5 bases, with 14 bases left in between. Germline V gene data show CDR1 as SGHRS and CDR2 as YFSETQ. In nucleotides, the CDR3 is TGCGCCAGCAGCTTGGGCGGGGGAAGCAGGACTGAAGCTTTCTTT. Translated, it gives CASSLGGGSRTEAFF.

A word on this clonotype: Germline and junction disagree at one end, which may indicate a read error. The chain uses TRBV20-1 and TRBJ2-6; a possible D gene is TRBD1 (5 bases). The CDR3 totals 16 residues. Germline CDR1 is DFQATT and CDR2 is SNEGSKA (reference sequence). The CDR3, as DNA: TGCAGTGCTAGTGACCAGGGAATCTCTAGGGCCAACGTCCTGACTTTC. It encodes CSASDQGISRANVLTF.

Details on this clonotype: Being one base from a much bigger clone, this may be a read error. The chain has TRBV27 and TRBJ2-7; D is perhaps TRBD1 or TRBD2 (5 bases each). The CDR3 sequence is 14 residues long. Trimming removed 8 bases from V and 4 bases from J, with 18 bases in between. Germline V gives CDR1 MNHEY, CDR2 SMNVEV (reference sequence). CDR3 sequence (DNA): TGTGCCAGCGGTCCCTCGGATGGGGGATACGAGCAGTACTTC. Amino acids: CASGPSDGGYEQYF.

This clonotype was detected many times. V gene TRBV28 combines with J gene TRBJ2-5, with D uncertain. V lost 5 bases and J 5 bases, leaving 15 bases between the germline ends. CDR3 size: 14 residues. Germline-derived CDR1 and CDR2 are MDHEN and SYDVKM. CDR3 loop: CASSEMPAFETQYF. The CDR3 DNA reads TGTGCCAGCAGTGAGATGCCAGCATTTGAGACCCAGTACTTC.

There are a few counts of this clonotype. The rearrangement uses TRBV4-3 and TRBJ1-2; the match to TRBD1 covers 8 bases. The CDR3 consists of 14 residues. Germline CDR1 reads LGHNA; CDR2 reads YSLEER. V lost 2 bases, J lost 5 bases, and 4 bases stayed unmatched. The CDR3 is CASSQTGTGYGYTF. In DNA, the CDR3 is TGCGCCAGCAGCCAAACCGGGACAGGTTATGGCTACACCTTC.

Comments on this clonotype: The junction differs from germline at one of its ends, possibly a read error. The chain joins TRBV6-5 to TRBJ2-7, with D maybe TRBD1 (5 bases). Germline assignment: CDR1 MNHEY and CDR2 SVGAGI. CDR3 length: 14 amino acids. Here the CDR3 reads CASCYSGHSYEQYF. CDR3 DNA sequence: TGTGCCAGCTGTTACTCCGGACACTCCTACGAGCAGTACTTC.

This clonotype was recorded many times. The gene calls are TRBV20-1 and TRBJ1-1, with 7 bases aligning to TRBD1. CDR3 length: 14 amino acids. V shed 3 bases, J shed 6 bases, and the junction held 10 bases outside the gene matches. The germline CDR1 and CDR2 sequences are DFQATT and SNEGSKA (reference sequence). The CDR3 region has the DNA TGCAGTGCTAGGACCGAACAGGGGAATGCTGAAGCTTTCTTT. Protein: CSARTEQGNAEAFF.

In this sample, this clonotype turned up a few times. The rearrangement uses TRBV7-3 and TRBJ2-5, with D perhaps TRBD1 (6 bases). Trimming removed 8 bases at V and 2 bases at J, with 12 bases between. Per germline, CDR1 SGHTA and CDR2 FQGTGA. CDR3 length equals 13 residues. CDR3 nucleotide sequence: TGTGCCAGCGGCCGAGGGGGTCAAGAGACCCAGTACTTC. It specifies CASGRGGQETQYF.

The V gene is TRBV3-1, the J gene TRBJ1-4; D unresolved. The CDR3 runs 12 residues. Trimming removed 4 bases from V and 8 bases from J, with 8 bases in between. Germline V gene lookup returns CDR1 LGHDT and CDR2 YNNKEL (reference sequence). The CDR3 region is CASSPRREKLFF. The CDR3 DNA sequence: TGTGCCAGCAGCCCGCGACGGGAAAAACTGTTTTTT.

As for this clonotype: It may be a read error: a sequence one base away is much more abundant. The chain is built from TRBV28 and TRBJ2-3, with D perhaps TRBD1 (6 bases). Trimming cost V 3 bases and J 6 bases, with 13 bases left between them. This CDR3 spans 14 amino acids. The germline V gene encodes CDR1 MDHEN and CDR2 SYDVKM. The DNA of the CDR3 is TGTGCCAGCAGTTTGGCAGGGGCGATGGATACGCAGTATTTT. Translated, it gives CASSLAGAMDTQYF.